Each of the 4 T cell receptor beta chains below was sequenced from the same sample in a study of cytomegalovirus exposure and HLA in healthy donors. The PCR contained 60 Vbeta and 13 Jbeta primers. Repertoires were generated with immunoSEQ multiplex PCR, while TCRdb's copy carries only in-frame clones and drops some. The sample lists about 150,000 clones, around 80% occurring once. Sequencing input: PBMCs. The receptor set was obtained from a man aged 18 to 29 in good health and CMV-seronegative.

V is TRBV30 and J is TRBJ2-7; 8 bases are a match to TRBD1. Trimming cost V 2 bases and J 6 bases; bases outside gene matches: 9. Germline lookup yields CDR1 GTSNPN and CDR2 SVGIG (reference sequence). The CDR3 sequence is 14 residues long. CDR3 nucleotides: TGTGCCTGGAGTCTCAGGACAGGGCGACGCGAGCAGTACTTC. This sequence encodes CAWSLRTGRREQYF.

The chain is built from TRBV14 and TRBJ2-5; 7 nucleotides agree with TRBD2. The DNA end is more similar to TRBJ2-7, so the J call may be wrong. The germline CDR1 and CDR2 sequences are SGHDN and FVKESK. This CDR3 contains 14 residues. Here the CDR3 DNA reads TGTGCCAGCAGTCCAACGGGAGGAGCCTACGAGCAGTACTTC. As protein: CASSPTGGAYEQYF.

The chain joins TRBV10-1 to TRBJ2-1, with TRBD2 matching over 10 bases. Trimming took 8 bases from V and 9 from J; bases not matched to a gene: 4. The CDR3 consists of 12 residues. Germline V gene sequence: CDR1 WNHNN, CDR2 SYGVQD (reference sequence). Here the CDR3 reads CASGTSVGEQFF. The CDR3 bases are TGCGCCAGCGGGACTAGCGTCGGTGAGCAGTTCTTC.

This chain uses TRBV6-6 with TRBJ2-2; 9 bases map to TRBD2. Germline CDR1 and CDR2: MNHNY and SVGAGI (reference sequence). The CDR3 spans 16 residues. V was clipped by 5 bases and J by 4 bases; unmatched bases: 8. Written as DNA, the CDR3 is TGTGCCAGCAGTAGCGGGGGGACCGCGGGCACCGGGGAGCTGTTTTTT. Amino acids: CASSSGGTAGTGELFF.